One sample yielded the 9 T cell receptor beta chains listed below, sequenced in a study of T cells in localized non-small cell lung cancer. TCRdb's table, derived via immunoSEQ multiplex PCR, lists solely in-frame clones and lacks some. The repertoire holds about 82,000 clones, with over 60% as singletons. This sample comprised PBMCs, obtained before any cancer treatment. The receptors here all came from a man between 40 and 69 years old with stage II squamous cell lung carcinoma.

Written as DNA, the CDR3 is TGTGCCTGGAGTGTAGGCAGTTACGAGCAGTACTTC. Its protein is CAWSVGSYEQYF. The chain links TRBV30 to TRBJ2-7; no definite D call. Deletions cut 0 bases from V and 4 bases from J, with 7 bases between. Germline V lookup: CDR1 GTSNPN, CDR2 SVGIG (reference sequence). The CDR3 is made up of 12 amino acids. The whole variable domain, filled in from reference TRBV30 and TRBJ2-7, reads SQTIHQWPATLVQPVGSPLSLECTVEGTSNPNLYWYRQAAGRGLQLLFYSVGIGQISSEVPQNLSASRPQDRQFILSSKKLLLSDSGFYLCAWSVGSYEQYFGPGTRLTVT.

CDR3 in DNA: TGTGCCAGCAGTTCCCGGGTCTACACTGAAGCTTTCTTT. This encodes CASSSRVYTEAFF. V and J are TRBV28 and TRBJ1-1; D uncertain. The CDR3 is 13 amino acids. V lost 4 bases and J 3 bases, leaving 9 bases between the germline ends. CDR1 MDHEN and CDR2 SYDVKM come from the germline V gene. Supplemented by reference TRBV28 and TRBJ1-1, the full variable domain reads DVKVTQSSRYLVKRTGEKVFLECVQDMDHENMFWYRQDPGLGLRLIYFSYDVKMKEKGDIPEGYSVSREKKERFSLILESASTNQTSMYLCASSSRVYTEAFFGQGTRLTVV.

The rearrangement joins TRBV28 to TRBJ2-5; 16 positions agree with TRBD2. V lost 7 bases to trimming and J lost 5 bases; unmatched junction nucleotides: 10. The CDR3 spans 17 residues. CDR1 is MDHEN and CDR2 is SYDVKM in the germline V gene. CDR3 sequence: CASTLGTSGRVGETQYF. DNA of the CDR3: TGTGCCAGCACCCTGGGGACTAGCGGGAGGGTGGGGGAGACCCAGTACTTC.

In nucleotides, the CDR3 is TGTGCCAGCTCACCAACCATAGGTATGAACACTGAAGCTTTCTTT. This sequence encodes CASSPTIGMNTEAFF. The rearrangement uses TRBV18 and TRBJ1-1; no clear D gene. CDR3 length equals 15 residues. Germline V gene sequence: CDR1 KGHSH, CDR2 LQKENI. V lost 2 bases and J lost 0, with 10 bases in between.

The rearrangement joins TRBV6-5 to TRBJ1-2; D possibly corresponds to TRBD1 (6 bases). The CDR3 is 15 residues long. Germline assignment: CDR1 MNHEY and CDR2 SVGAGI. V dropped 2 bases and J dropped 3 bases, with 13 bases sitting between them. CDR3: CASSYKGVFDYGYTF. The CDR3, as DNA: TGTGCCAGCAGTTACAAGGGGGTTTTTGACTATGGCTACACCTTC.

This chain uses TRBV6-4 with TRBJ2-3, with 11 bases matching TRBD2. The germline gives CDR1 MRHNA, CDR2 SNTAGT. The CDR3 is 15 residues long. The V and J ends lost 5 bases and 4 bases, in that order; junction bases with no gene match: 5. The CDR3 nucleotides are TGTGCCAGCAGTCAACTAGCGGGAGCGGCAGATACGCAGTATTTT. Translated: CASSQLAGAADTQYF.

This chain connects TRBV6-1 to TRBJ1-5; D not resolved. Per germline, CDR1 MNHNS and CDR2 SASEGT. Trimming cost V 4 bases and J 7 bases, with 11 bases left between them. The CDR3 contains 13 residues. The CDR3 DNA reads as TGTGCCAGCAGTGCTCGCCCGGGGCAGCCCCAGCATTTT. Its translation is CASSARPGQPQHF.

In this sample, this clone turned up once. This sequence joins TRBV6-6 and TRBJ2-7, with a weak D call TRBD1 (7 bases). Germline CDR1 and CDR2: MNHNY and SVGAGI (reference sequence). With 4 bases removed from V and 0 bases from J, the gap between germline ends came to 13 bases. The CDR3 runs to 15 residues. Here the CDR3 reads CASSSGGTASYEQYF. The CDR3 coding sequence is TGTGCCAGCAGTTCCGGAGGGACAGCCTCCTACGAGCAGTACTTC.

This chain links TRBV11-2 with TRBJ2-7; D not certain. Germline assignment: CDR1 SGHAT and CDR2 FQNNGV. The CDR3 consists of 14 residues. V gave up 7 bases and J gave up 3 bases, with 16 bases separating them. Written as DNA, the CDR3 is TGTGCCAGCACCTCCGGCGCAGCTTACTACGAGCAGTACTTC. Translated: CASTSGAAYYEQYF.